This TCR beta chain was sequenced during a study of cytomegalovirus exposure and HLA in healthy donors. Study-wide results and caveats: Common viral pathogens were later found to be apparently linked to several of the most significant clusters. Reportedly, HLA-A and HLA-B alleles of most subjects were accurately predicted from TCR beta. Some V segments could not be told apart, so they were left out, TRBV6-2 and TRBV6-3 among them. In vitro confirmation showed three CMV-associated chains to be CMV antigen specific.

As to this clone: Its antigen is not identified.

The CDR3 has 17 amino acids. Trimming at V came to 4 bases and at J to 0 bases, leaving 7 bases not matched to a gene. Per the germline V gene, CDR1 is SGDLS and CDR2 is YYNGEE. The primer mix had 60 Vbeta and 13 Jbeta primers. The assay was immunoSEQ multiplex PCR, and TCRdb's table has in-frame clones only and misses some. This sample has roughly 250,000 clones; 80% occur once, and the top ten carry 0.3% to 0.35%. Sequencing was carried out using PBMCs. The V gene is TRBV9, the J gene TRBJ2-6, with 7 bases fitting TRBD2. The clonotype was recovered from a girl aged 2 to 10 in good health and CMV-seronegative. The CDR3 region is CASSTRTSSSGANVLTF. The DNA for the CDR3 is TGTGCCAGCAGCACTCGGACTAGTAGCTCTGGGGCCAACGTCCTGACTTTC.